These T cell receptor beta chains were read from a single sample in a study of identical twins. A single record per CDR3 protein comes from TCRdb applying MiXCR to the 5' RACE reads. The sample holds 520,000 or so distinct CDR3 sequences, approximately 22% seen once. In addition, the sample was reused for a study of T cells expressing NK-cell markers.

The specimen sequenced was CD4+ T cells sorted from blood. The source is a woman between 18 and 29 years old in good health. Each CDR3 is given with its conserved first and last residue.

cdr3_aa j_call v_call
CASSPLGSGNSPLHF TRBJ1-6 TRBV12-3/TRBV12-4
CASAAERATGTQYF TRBJ2-3 TRBV2
CASSPRQGNIQYF TRBJ2-4 TRBV7-2
CASSLKREKLFF TRBJ1-4 TRBV12-3/TRBV12-4
CSATGLAGAPETQYF TRBJ2-5 TRBV20-1
CASSLSGLGTNTQYF TRBJ2-3 TRBV27
CASSPNRVETQYF TRBJ2-5 TRBV7-2
CASSWPKTGDTEAFF TRBJ1-1 TRBV5-1
CASSRITGQAGLNYGYTF TRBJ1-2 TRBV6-1
CASTPTGTTHEQFF TRBJ2-1 TRBV12-3/TRBV12-4
CAIRNTGVETEAFF TRBJ1-1 TRBV10-3
CASSRRGSGRLSSTDTQYF TRBJ2-3 TRBV6-2/TRBV6-3
CSASAPSRGGEKLFF TRBJ1-4 TRBV20-1
CASSLLYSYNEQFF TRBJ2-1 TRBV7-9
CASRQVTGNTDTQYF TRBJ2-3 TRBV12-3/TRBV12-4
CSARGSGRASDTQYF TRBJ2-3 TRBV20-1
CASSLRATGYNEQFF TRBJ2-1 TRBV27
CASSYGGQIYGYTF TRBJ1-2 TRBV6-5
CASSSPQGKGGYTF TRBJ1-2 TRBV6-5
CASRTGPLGETQYF TRBJ2-5 TRBV5-1
CSVPLAGYEQYF TRBJ2-7 TRBV20-1